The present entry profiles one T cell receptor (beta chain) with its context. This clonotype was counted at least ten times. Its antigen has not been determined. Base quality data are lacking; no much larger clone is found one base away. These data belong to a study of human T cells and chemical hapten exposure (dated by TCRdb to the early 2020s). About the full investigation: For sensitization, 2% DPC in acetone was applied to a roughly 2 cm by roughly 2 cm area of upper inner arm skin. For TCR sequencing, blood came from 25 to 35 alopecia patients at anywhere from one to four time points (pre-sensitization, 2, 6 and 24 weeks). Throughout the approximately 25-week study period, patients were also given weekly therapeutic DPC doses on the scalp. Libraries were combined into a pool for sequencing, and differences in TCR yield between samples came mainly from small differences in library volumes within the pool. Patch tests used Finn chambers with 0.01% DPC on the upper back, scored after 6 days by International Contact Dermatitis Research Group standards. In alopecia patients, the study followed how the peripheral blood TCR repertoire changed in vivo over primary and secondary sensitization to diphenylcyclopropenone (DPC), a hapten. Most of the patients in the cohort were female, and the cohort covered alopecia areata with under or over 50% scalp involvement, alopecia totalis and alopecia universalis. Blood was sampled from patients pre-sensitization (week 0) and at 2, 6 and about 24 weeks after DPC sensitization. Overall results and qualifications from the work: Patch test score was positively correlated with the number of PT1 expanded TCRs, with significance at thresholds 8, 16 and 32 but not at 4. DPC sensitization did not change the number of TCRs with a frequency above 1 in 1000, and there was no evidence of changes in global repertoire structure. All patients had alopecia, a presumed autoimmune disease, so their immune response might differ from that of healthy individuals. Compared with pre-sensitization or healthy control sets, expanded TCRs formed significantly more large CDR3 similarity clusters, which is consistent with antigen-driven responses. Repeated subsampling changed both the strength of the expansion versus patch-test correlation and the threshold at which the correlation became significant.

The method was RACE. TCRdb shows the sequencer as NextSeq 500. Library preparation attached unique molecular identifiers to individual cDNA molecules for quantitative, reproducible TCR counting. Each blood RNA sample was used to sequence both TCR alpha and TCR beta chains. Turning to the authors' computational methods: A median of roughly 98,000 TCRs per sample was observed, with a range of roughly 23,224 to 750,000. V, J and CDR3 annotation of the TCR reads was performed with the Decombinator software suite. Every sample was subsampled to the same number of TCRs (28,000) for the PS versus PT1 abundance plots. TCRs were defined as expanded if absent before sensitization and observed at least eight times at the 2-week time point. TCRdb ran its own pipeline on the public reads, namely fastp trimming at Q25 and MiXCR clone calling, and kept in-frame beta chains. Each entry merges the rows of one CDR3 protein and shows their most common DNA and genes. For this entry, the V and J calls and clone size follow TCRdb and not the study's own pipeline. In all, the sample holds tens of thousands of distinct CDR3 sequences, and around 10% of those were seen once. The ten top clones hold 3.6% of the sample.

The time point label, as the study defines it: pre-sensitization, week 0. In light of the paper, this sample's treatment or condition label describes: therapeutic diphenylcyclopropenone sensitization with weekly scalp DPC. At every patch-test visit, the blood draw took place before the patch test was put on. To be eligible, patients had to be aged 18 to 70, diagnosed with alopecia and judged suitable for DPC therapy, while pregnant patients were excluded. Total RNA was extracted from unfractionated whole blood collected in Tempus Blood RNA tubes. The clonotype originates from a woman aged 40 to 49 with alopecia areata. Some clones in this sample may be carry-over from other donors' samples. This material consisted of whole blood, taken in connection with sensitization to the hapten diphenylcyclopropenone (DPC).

The CDR3: CASSSPGREQYF. At the DNA level, the sequence is TGTGCCAGCAGTTCCCCCGGCCGCGAGCAGTACTTC. The chain is assembled from TRBV27 and TRBJ2-7; too little of a D gene remains to name it. V gives up 4 bases and J gives up 6 bases, and the segment between their germline ends measures 10 bases. CDR1 and CDR2, per the germline V gene (reference sequence), are MNHEY and SMNVEV. Spanning cysteine to phenylalanine, the CDR3 consists of 12 amino acids. Only the CDR3 DNA is retained, 36 bases long and in frame from the first base.